This T cell receptor beta chain was obtained from a study of T cell responses to AZD1222 COVID-19 vaccine. Findings of the study overall: It was only after the peak T cell response that any repertoires were sampled.

In germline, CDR1 is SGHAT, CDR2 FQDESV (reference sequence). Trimming removed 5 bases from V and 4 bases from J; junction bases left unmatched: 7. CDR3 length equals 14 residues. A word on this clone: Its target is unknown.

TCRdb's copy holds only in-frame clones and misses some; the assay was immunoSEQ multiplex PCR. The table shows some 200,000 clones, with roughly 92% occurring only once. The sequence was collected from an adult who received the AZD1222 COVID-19 vaccine. Sequences were derived from peripheral blood, sampled 28 days after the second AZD1222 dose. The chain has TRBV11-1 and TRBJ1-1, with 7 bases lining up with TRBD1. CDR3 loop: CASSVQGVSTEAFF. CDR3 DNA sequence: TGTGCCAGCAGCGTTCAGGGGGTGAGCACTGAAGCTTTCTTT.